This entry is about one T cell receptor beta chain. Its antigen is as yet unknown. This specimen comes from a study of brain T cells in children with intractable seizures. General observations from the study: Pre- and post-surgery blood differed in depth, so pre-surgery absences may be undersampling. Only CDR3 sequence similarity suggested viral specificity, without known HCMV serostatus.

Before surgery, patients took at least one anti-epileptic drug. Data came from immunoSEQ multiplex PCR; TCRdb stores just in-frame clones and leaves some out. The sample lists tens of thousands of clones, around nine tenths occurring once. With 1 base removed from V and 1 base from J, the gap between germline ends came to 7 bases. Germline assignment: CDR1 SGHTA and CDR2 FQGTGA. The CDR3 has 14 amino acids. The sequencing here drew on peripheral blood, taken at surgery. This receptor was taken from a girl aged 2 to 10 with Rasmussen encephalitis and intractable seizures. The V call is TRBV7-3, the J call TRBJ1-1, with D hard to call. The CDR3 reads CASSLISANTEAFF. CDR3 coding DNA: TGTGCCAGCAGCTTAATCTCTGCGAACACTGAAGCTTTCTTT.